This passage covers 5 T cell receptor beta chains from one sample sequenced in a study of CD8 T cells in Susac syndrome. The RNA input was about 0.5 to 1 ug, and it was reverse transcribed with random hexamers. Each CDR3 protein gets one entry after TCRdb re-called the immunoSEQ multiplex PCR reads with MiXCR. Of some 400,000 distinct CDR3 sequences listed, approximately 89% are singletons. Input material: CD8+ T cells from PBMCs. These TCRs come from a human donor with multiple sclerosis.

The gene calls are TRBV27 and TRBJ2-2; D possibly matches TRBD1 or TRBD2 (7 bases each). The CDR3 has 16 amino acids. Per germline, CDR1 MNHEY and CDR2 SMNVEV (reference sequence). With 2 bases removed from V and 4 bases from J, the gap between germline ends came to 14 bases. The CDR3 protein is CASSLAPGGATGELFF. CDR3 nucleotides: TGTGCCAGCAGTTTAGCCCCAGGGGGGGCCACCGGGGAGCTGTTTTTT.

The chain recombines TRBV4-2 with TRBJ1-2, with 7 bases aligning to TRBD1. After removal of 5 bases from V and 4 bases from J, the junction contained 7 bases not matched to a gene. Germline CDR1 is LGHNA and CDR2 is YNFKEQ. CDR3 length: 14 amino acids. In DNA, the CDR3 is TGTGCCAGCAGCATTAACCGGGACAGCTATGGCTACACCTTC. It encodes CASSINRDSYGYTF.

The V call is TRBV2, the J call TRBJ2-3; a weak D match, TRBD2 (6 bases). V was cut by 3 bases and J by 5 bases, with 18 bases left in between. Germline CDR1 is SNHLY and CDR2 is FYNNEI. The CDR3 is 16 amino acids. The CDR3 region is CASSDGGGEFGDTQYF. The CDR3 nucleotides read TGTGCCAGCAGTGACGGAGGAGGGGAATTCGGAGATACGCAGTATTTT.

This sequence joins TRBV7-9 and TRBJ2-5; the D gene is possibly TRBD1 (6 bases). The CDR3 sequence is 13 residues long. The V and J ends lost 5 bases and 2 bases respectively, with 9 bases between them. Germline lookup yields CDR1 SEHNR and CDR2 FQNEAQ (reference sequence). In DNA, the CDR3 is TGTGCCAGCAGCCCCAGGGGTCAAGAGACCCAGTACTTC. It codes for CASSPRGQETQYF.

The chain has TRBV7-2 and TRBJ2-2; D call uncertain. This CDR3 is built from 13 residues. The germline gives CDR1 SGHTA, CDR2 FQGNSA. Trimming took off 4 bases at V and 5 bases at J, with 8 bases between the two ends. The CDR3 spells CASSSDLTGELFF. CDR3 bases: TGTGCCAGCAGCTCCGACTTAACCGGGGAGCTGTTTTTT.